The 30 T cell receptor beta chains below come from one sample, sequenced in a study of early T cells in non-severe SARS-CoV-2 infection. TCRdb passed the 5' RACE reads through MiXCR, listing each CDR3 protein once. This table has roughly 29,000 distinct CDR3 sequences, around 3% appearing once. Input material: whole blood. These receptor sequences come from an adult who was a healthcare worker with PCR-confirmed SARS-CoV-2 infection or an uninfected control (not recorded which).

This clonotype occurred many times. The rearrangement joins TRBV2 to TRBJ1-4; possible D gene TRBD1, 6 bases. Germline V gene data show CDR1 as SNHLY and CDR2 as FYNNEI. Trimming pared 1 base from V and 4 bases from J, leaving 7 bases between. This CDR3 is built from 14 residues. This CDR3 is CASSEDRVNEKLFF. CDR3 nucleotides: TGTGCCAGCAGTGAAGACAGGGTTAATGAAAAACTGTTTTTT.

This clonotype has a count of ten or more. The chain employs TRBV3-1 and TRBJ2-7; 13 nucleotides match TRBD2. The CDR3 spans 14 residues. The germline V gene encodes CDR1 LGHDT and CDR2 YNNKEL (reference sequence). V trimming: 3 bases; J trimming: 5 bases; junction bases outside the gene matches: 1. The CDR3 protein is CASSHGLAGDEQYV. DNA of the CDR3: TGTGCCAGCAGCCATGGACTAGCGGGGGACGAGCAGTACGTC.

This clonotype appeared many times. The chain uses TRBV4-2 and TRBJ2-3, with 7 nucleotides matching TRBD1. The germline gives CDR1 LGHNA, CDR2 YNFKEQ. This CDR3 has 16 residues. Trimming cost V 1 base and J 2 bases; bases outside gene matches: 6. The CDR3 loop is CASSQGSGGFTDTQYF. The CDR3 DNA reads as TGTGCCAGCAGCCAAGGTTCAGGGGGATTCACAGATACGCAGTATTTT.

The sample holds many counts of this clonotype. V and J are TRBV2 and TRBJ1-2; D unclear. This CDR3 region has 13 residues. Germline-derived CDR1 and CDR2 are SNHLY and FYNNEI. The ends were cut back, 6 bases at V and 0 bases at J, with 8 bases in the middle. This CDR3 reads CASRKLANYGYTF. The CDR3 DNA follows: TGTGCCAGCAGGAAGTTGGCTAACTATGGCTACACCTTC.

This clonotype has a count of ten or more. J is TRBJ2-1 and V is TRBV7-2, with 7 bases matching TRBD2. There are 15 residues in the CDR3. The V gene end was trimmed by 3 bases and the J gene end by 0 bases; junction bases not matched to a gene: 2. Germline assignment: CDR1 SGHTA and CDR2 FQGNSA. CDR3 in amino acids: CASSLRGSSYNEQFF. CDR3 in DNA: TGTGCCAGCAGCTTGCGGGGGAGCTCCTACAATGAGCAGTTCTTC.

This clonotype was seen ten or more times. The V and J genes are TRBV7-8 and TRBJ1-2; D is perhaps TRBD1 (5 bases). The germline V gene encodes CDR1 SGHVS and CDR2 FQNEAQ. V shed 5 bases and J shed 4 bases, with 29 bases lying between them. This CDR3 contains 19 residues. The CDR3 DNA is TGTGCCAGCAGCCCCGAGCCCCGCTCGGGGACCGGGAAAGGCTATGGCTACACCTTC. Protein product: CASSPEPRSGTGKGYGYTF.

At least ten counts were recorded for this clonotype. V is TRBV5-8 and J is TRBJ2-3; 8 bases align to TRBD1. Germline lookup yields CDR1 SGHTS and CDR2 YDEGEE. The CDR3 contains 17 residues. V shed 2 bases and J 0 bases; nucleotides not matched to a gene: 8. CDR3 sequence: CASSFGTGFSSTDTQYF. The CDR3 DNA sequence: TGTGCCAGCAGCTTCGGGACAGGTTTTTCTAGCACAGATACGCAGTATTTT.

There are many counts of this clonotype. The chain links TRBV19 to TRBJ2-5, with 8 bases fitting TRBD2. Germline V gives CDR1 LNHDA, CDR2 SQIVND (reference sequence). The V gene end was trimmed by 1 base and the J gene end by 2 bases; junction bases not matched to a gene: 6. This CDR3 has 16 residues. CDR3: CASSIAGTRGQETQYF. CDR3 coding DNA: TGTGCCAGTAGTATAGCCGGGACTAGGGGACAAGAGACCCAGTACTTC.

There are many counts of this clonotype. This chain links TRBV20-1 with TRBJ2-1, with 7 bases identical to TRBD2. The CDR3 is 12 amino acids. CDR1 and CDR2 from the germline V gene are DFQATT and SNEGSKA (reference sequence). Trimming removed 3 bases from V and 10 bases from J; junction bases left unmatched: 6. The CDR3 bases are TGCAGTGCTAGTCGCCGAGCGGGGGAGCAGTTCTTC. Its translation is CSASRRAGEQFF.

This clonotype was detected ten times or more. This chain joins TRBV5-1 and TRBJ2-2; D is ambiguous. The germline CDR1 and CDR2 sequences are SGHRS and YFSETQ. The CDR3 loop spans 13 amino acids. V dropped 2 bases and J dropped 5 bases, with 7 bases sitting between them. The CDR3 region is CASSFQPTGELFF. As DNA, the CDR3 is TGCGCCAGCAGCTTCCAGCCGACCGGGGAGCTGTTTTTT.

The V gene is TRBV6-1, the J gene TRBJ2-5, with TRBD1 identical over 9 bases. The CDR3 totals 14 residues. Germline CDR1 reads MNHNS; CDR2 reads SASEGT. Trimming at V came to 8 bases and at J to 4 bases, leaving 8 bases not matched to a gene. CDR3 region: CASRADRGTETQYF. CDR3 DNA sequence: TGTGCCAGCCGCGCCGACAGGGGGACAGAGACCCAGTACTTC.

The table lists this clonotype with many counts. The chain carries TRBV24-1 and TRBJ1-5; no clear D. From germline, CDR1 is KGHDR and CDR2 SFDVKD. The V end lost 7 bases, the J end lost 2 bases, and 17 bases lay between the germline ends. The CDR3 runs 16 residues. The CDR3 nucleotides are TGTGCCACCAGCGGATCAGGCAGGCAACGCAATCAGCCCCAGCATTTT. It encodes CATSGSGRQRNQPQHF.

This clonotype was recorded many times. This chain uses TRBV7-3 with TRBJ2-1; 7 bases are a match to TRBD1. Trimming cost V 6 bases and J 7 bases; bases outside gene matches: 3. Germline V gene lookup returns CDR1 SGHTA and CDR2 FQGTGA. The CDR3 covers 12 residues. The chain's CDR3 is CASSLTGNEQFF. The DNA for the CDR3 is TGTGCCAGCAGTCTGACAGGGAATGAGCAGTTCTTC.

The chain combines TRBV10-3 with TRBJ1-1; 8 bases are a match to TRBD1. Germline-derived CDR1 and CDR2 are ENHRY and SYGVKD. J lost 2 bases, V lost 4 bases, and 9 bases had no gene match. The CDR3 consists of 16 residues. CDR3 DNA: TGTGCCATCAGTGCTAATTCCGGGACAGGAAACACTGAAGCTTTCTTT. Amino acids: CAISANSGTGNTEAFF.

The table lists this clonotype with many counts. V gene TRBV29-1 combines with J gene TRBJ1-1; D is undetermined. Deletions cut 4 bases from V and 4 bases from J, with 13 bases between. This CDR3 has 13 amino acids. CDR1 SQVTM and CDR2 ANQGSEA come from the germline V gene. The CDR3 DNA follows: TGCAGCGTTGTATGGGGTACGTCCACTGAAGCTTTCTTT. It encodes CSVVWGTSTEAFF.

Many counts were recorded for this clonotype. The chain is built from TRBV6-1 and TRBJ2-5; 7 positions match TRBD2. CDR3 size: 12 residues. The V and J ends lost 9 bases and 3 bases, in that order; junction bases with no gene match: 4. CDR1 and CDR2 from the germline V gene are MNHNS and SASEGT. This CDR3 is CASNRGEETQYF. The DNA of the CDR3 is TGTGCCAGTAACCGGGGGGAAGAGACCCAGTACTTC.

At least ten counts were recorded for this clonotype. The chain uses TRBV7-2 and TRBJ1-1, with D hard to call. Deletions cut 4 bases from V and 4 bases from J, with 19 bases between. This CDR3 has 16 amino acids. Germline V lookup: CDR1 SGHTA, CDR2 FQGNSA. In DNA, the CDR3 is TGTGCCAGCAGCTCTCGCTCAGGTACCTTGGGCACTGAAGCTTTCTTT. This translates into CASSSRSGTLGTEAFF.

There are many counts of this clonotype. The chain is built from TRBV20-1 and TRBJ2-5; 8 nucleotides match TRBD2. CDR1 and CDR2 from the germline V gene are DFQATT and SNEGSKA (reference sequence). Germline trimming cut 3 bases from V and 2 bases from J; bases unmatched to any gene: 11. This CDR3 contains 16 residues. CDR3 DNA: TGCAGTGCTAGTGAGGGGCCCTTAGCGGGGCAAGAGACCCAGTACTTC. It is translated as CSASEGPLAGQETQYF.

This clonotype was found many times. The chain joins TRBV7-8 to TRBJ2-2; 7 bases line up with TRBD1. The CDR3 runs 14 residues. J lost 4 bases, V lost 7 bases, and 6 bases had no gene match. Germline CDR1 reads SGHVS; CDR2 reads FQNEAQ. The CDR3 region is CASIMGQITGELFF. The DNA for the CDR3 is TGTGCCAGCATAATGGGACAGATCACCGGGGAGCTGTTTTTT.

This clonotype was found many times. The rearrangement uses TRBV2 and TRBJ2-3; 7 bases are shared with TRBD1. Germline trimming cut 9 bases from V and 1 base from J; bases unmatched to any gene: 4. Germline CDR1 reads SNHLY; CDR2 reads FYNNEI. The CDR3 sequence is 13 residues long. The DNA of the CDR3 is TGTGCCAGTGAAGGACAGGGCACAGATACGCAGTATTTT. This translates into CASEGQGTDTQYF.

The sample holds many counts of this clonotype. The chain recombines TRBV7-8 with TRBJ2-6; D remains unclear. Trimming removed 3 bases from V and 6 bases from J, with 6 bases in between. CDR1 and CDR2 (germline): SGHVS, FQNEAQ. This CDR3 contains 13 residues. The CDR3 is CASSFGTANVLTF. The CDR3 DNA reads TGTGCCAGCAGCTTTGGTACGGCCAACGTCCTGACTTTC.

This clonotype is labeled as medium-sized (0.01 to 0.1%). V and J are TRBV7-9 and TRBJ1-1; no reliable D call. Looked up from germline, CDR1 is SEHNR and CDR2 is FQNEAQ (reference sequence). There are 16 residues in the CDR3. The V gene lost 5 bases and the J gene lost 0 bases, with 16 bases spanning the gap. The CDR3 sequence: CASSLVGQPMNTEAFF. The CDR3 DNA is TGTGCCAGCAGCCTGGTCGGGCAGCCAATGAACACTGAAGCTTTCTTT.

This clonotype was counted a few times. The chain couples TRBV7-3 to TRBJ2-3; 9 bases agree with TRBD2. From germline, CDR1 is SGHTA and CDR2 FQGTGA. Trimming removed 0 bases from V and 4 bases from J; junction bases left unmatched: 5. The CDR3 has 16 residues. The CDR3, as DNA: TGTGCCAGCAGCTTAACGCAGACTAGCGGTGCAGATACGCAGTATTTT. Protein product: CASSLTQTSGADTQYF. Drawing the rest from reference TRBV7-3 and TRBJ2-3, the complete variable domain is GAGVSQTPSNKVTEKGKYVELRCDPISGHTALYWYRQSLGQGPEFLIYFQGTGAADDSGLPNDRFFAVRPEGSVSTLKIQRTERGDSAVYLCASSLTQTSGADTQYFGPGTRLTVL.

The table lists this clonotype with many counts. The chain has TRBV6-5 and TRBJ1-3; a weak D match, TRBD1 (6 bases). Germline CDR1 and CDR2: MNHEY and SVGAGI. Between the trimmed V and J ends, which lost 4 bases and 1 base, there was a span of 14 bases. The CDR3 has 16 residues. This CDR3 is CASSWGGPASGNTIYF. In nucleotides, the CDR3 is TGTGCCAGCAGTTGGGGGGGGCCCGCGTCTGGAAACACCATATATTTT.

This clonotype has a count of ten or more. The V and J genes are TRBV6-5 and TRBJ1-3; no clear D. Trimming cost V 9 bases and J 0 bases, with 15 bases left between them. Germline assignment: CDR1 MNHEY and CDR2 SVGAGI. CDR3 size: 15 residues. CDR3 in DNA: TGTGCCAGTGGAGTTCTATCTAGCTCTGGAAACACCATATATTTT. It is translated as CASGVLSSSGNTIYF.

Ten or more counts support this clonotype. This chain uses TRBV6-6 with TRBJ2-3, with D unresolved. V dropped 2 bases and J dropped 3 bases, with 6 bases sitting between them. The CDR3 loop spans 13 amino acids. Germline V gene lookup returns CDR1 MNHNY and CDR2 SVGAGI (reference sequence). The CDR3 DNA is TGTGCCAGCAGTTACGATAGTACAGATACGCAGTATTTT. Translated, it gives CASSYDSTDTQYF.

There are many counts of this clonotype. The CDR3 loop reads CSARGSTSGGANEQFF. CDR3 DNA: TGCAGTGCTAGAGGTTCGACTAGCGGGGGGGCTAATGAGCAGTTCTTC. The V gene is TRBV20-1, the J gene TRBJ2-1; 14 bases line up with TRBD2. Trimming at V came to 1 base and at J to 7 bases, leaving 6 bases not matched to a gene. Germline-derived CDR1 and CDR2 are DFQATT and SNEGSKA (reference sequence). The CDR3 runs to 16 residues.

This clonotype has ten or more counts. The rearrangement uses TRBV29-1 and TRBJ2-7; no firm D call. CDR1 is SQVTM, CDR2 ANQGSEA, per germline. The CDR3 spans 12 residues. V gave up 7 bases and J gave up 7 bases, with 17 bases separating them. CDR3 protein: CSAQGGGKEQYV. For the CDR3, the DNA is TGCAGCGCACAAGGTGGTGGGAAAGAGCAGTACGTC.

There are a few counts of this clonotype. The chain links TRBV10-1 to TRBJ1-1; 7 nucleotides line up with TRBD1. Germline V CDR1 and CDR2: WNHNN, SYGVQD (reference sequence). Germline trimming cut 5 bases from V and 4 bases from J; bases unmatched to any gene: 7. This CDR3 has 14 amino acids. The CDR3 nucleotides are TGCGCCAGCAGTTACTACAGGGGTGGCACTGAAGCTTTCTTT. Amino acids: CASSYYRGGTEAFF.

This clonotype was recorded many times. The chain links TRBV14 to TRBJ2-3, with D perhaps matching TRBD2 (6 bases). Germline loops: CDR1 SGHDN, CDR2 FVKESK. The germline V and J ends were trimmed by 3 bases and 5 bases, with 12 bases remaining between them. The CDR3 is made up of 14 amino acids. The CDR3 region is CASSQWRGRDTQYF. In nucleotides, the CDR3 is TGTGCCAGCAGCCAGTGGCGGGGTAGAGATACGCAGTATTTT.